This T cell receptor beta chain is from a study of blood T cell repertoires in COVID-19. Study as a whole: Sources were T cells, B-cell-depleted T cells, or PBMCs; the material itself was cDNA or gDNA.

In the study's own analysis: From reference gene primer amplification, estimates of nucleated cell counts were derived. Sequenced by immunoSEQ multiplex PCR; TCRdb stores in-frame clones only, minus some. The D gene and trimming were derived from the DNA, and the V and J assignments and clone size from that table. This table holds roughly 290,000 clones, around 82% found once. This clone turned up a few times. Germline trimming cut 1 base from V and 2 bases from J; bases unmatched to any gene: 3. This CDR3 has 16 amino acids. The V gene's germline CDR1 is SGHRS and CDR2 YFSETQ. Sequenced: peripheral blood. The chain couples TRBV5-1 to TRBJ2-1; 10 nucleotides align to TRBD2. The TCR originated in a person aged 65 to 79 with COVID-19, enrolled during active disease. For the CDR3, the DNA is TGCGCCAGCAGCTTGCACGGACTAGCGGCCTACAATGAGCAGTTCTTC. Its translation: CASSLHGLAAYNEQFF.